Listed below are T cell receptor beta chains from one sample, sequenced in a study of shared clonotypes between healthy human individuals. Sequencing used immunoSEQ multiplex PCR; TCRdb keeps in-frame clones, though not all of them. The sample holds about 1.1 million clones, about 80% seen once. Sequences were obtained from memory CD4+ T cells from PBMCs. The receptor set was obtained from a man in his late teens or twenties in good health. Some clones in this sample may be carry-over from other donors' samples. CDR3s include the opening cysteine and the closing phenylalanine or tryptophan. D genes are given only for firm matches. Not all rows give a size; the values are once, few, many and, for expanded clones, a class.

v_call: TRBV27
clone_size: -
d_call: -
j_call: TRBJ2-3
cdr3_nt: TGTGCCAGCACCGATGAGGGGCCGACAGATACGCAGTATTTT
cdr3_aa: CASTDEGPTDTQYF

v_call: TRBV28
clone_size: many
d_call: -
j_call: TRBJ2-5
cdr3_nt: TGTGCCAGCAGTTTAGGGGGCGCGCAGACCCAGTACTTC
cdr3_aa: CASSLGGAQTQYF

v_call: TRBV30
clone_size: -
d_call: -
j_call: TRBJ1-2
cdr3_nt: TGTGCCTGGAGTCAGAGCGGCGGGAACCCTAACTATGGCTACACCTTC
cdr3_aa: CAWSQSGGNPNYGYTF

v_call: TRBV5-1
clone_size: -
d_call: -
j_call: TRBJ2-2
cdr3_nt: TGCGCCAGCAGCCCGGGATGGGGTGCCGGGGAGCTGTTTTTT
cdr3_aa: CASSPGWGAGELFF

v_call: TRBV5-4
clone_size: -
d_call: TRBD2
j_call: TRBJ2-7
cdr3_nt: TGTGCCAGCAGCTCCATGTTAGGGGATAGCGGGAGGAAGTACTTC
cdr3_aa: CASSSMLGDSGRKYF

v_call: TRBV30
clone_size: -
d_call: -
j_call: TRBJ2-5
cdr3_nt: TGTGCCTGGATTACGGACGGAGAGACCCAGTACTTC
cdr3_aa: CAWITDGETQYF

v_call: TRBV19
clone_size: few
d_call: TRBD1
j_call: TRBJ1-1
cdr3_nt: TGTGCCAGTAGTATGCAGGGACAGGTAAACACTGAAGCTTTCTTT
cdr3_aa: CASSMQGQVNTEAFF

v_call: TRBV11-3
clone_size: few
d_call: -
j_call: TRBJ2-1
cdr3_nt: TGTGCCAGCAGCTCACAGGGCTCCTACAATGAGCAGTTCTTC
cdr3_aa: CASSSQGSYNEQFF

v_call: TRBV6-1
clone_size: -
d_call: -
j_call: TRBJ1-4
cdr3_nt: TGTGCCAGCAGCCCCCAAGGGAGAACTAATGAAAAACTGTTTTTT
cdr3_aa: CASSPQGRTNEKLFF

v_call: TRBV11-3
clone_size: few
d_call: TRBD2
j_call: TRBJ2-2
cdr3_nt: TGTGCCAGCACCTCGACTAGCGGCCCCCGGGAGCTGTTTTTT
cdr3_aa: CASTSTSGPRELFF

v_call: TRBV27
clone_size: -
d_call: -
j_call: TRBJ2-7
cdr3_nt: TGTGCCAGCAGTTCGTTCTACGAGCAGTACTTC
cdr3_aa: CASSSFYEQYF

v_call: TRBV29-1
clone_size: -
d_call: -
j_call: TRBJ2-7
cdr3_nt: TGCAGCGTTGAAGTGGGGCCCTTCACCTACGAGCAGTACTTC
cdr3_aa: CSVEVGPFTYEQYF

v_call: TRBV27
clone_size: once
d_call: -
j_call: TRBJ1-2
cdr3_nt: TGTGCCAGCAGTGCTAGCCGGGCCGCGGCGGGCTATGGCTACACCTTC
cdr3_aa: CASSASRAAAGYGYTF

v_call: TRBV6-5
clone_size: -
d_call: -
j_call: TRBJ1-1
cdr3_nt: TGTGCCAGCAGTTACGGCAGGAACACTGAAGCTTTCTTT
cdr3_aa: CASSYGRNTEAFF

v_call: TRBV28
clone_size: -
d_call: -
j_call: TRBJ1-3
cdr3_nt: TGTGCCAGCAGTTTGAGGGGGGCATTGGAAGGAAACACCATATATTTT
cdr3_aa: CASSLRGALEGNTIYF

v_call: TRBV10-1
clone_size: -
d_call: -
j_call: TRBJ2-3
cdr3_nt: TGCGCCAGCAGTCGGCAGGGAACAGATACGCAGTATTTT
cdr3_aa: CASSRQGTDTQYF

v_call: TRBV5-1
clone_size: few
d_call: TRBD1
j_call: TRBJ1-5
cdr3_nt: TGCGCCAGCAGCTTCGGACAGGGCAATCAGCCCCAGCATTTT
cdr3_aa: CASSFGQGNQPQHF

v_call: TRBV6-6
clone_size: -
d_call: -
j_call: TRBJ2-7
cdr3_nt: TGTGCCAGCAGCCGGGAGTTCTACGAGCAGTACTTC
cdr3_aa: CASSREFYEQYF

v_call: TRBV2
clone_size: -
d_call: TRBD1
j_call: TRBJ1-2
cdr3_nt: TGTGCCAGCAGCTTACAGGGGATAGATGGCTACACCTTC
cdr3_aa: CASSLQGIDGYTF

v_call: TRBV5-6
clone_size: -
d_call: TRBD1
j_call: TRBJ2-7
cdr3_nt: TGTGCCAGCAGCACAAGACAGGGTCCCTCCGAGCAGTACTTC
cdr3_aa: CASSTRQGPSEQYF

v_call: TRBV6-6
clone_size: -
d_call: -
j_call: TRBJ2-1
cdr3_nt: TGTGCCAGCAGGTCCGGGACGGGGGTTGTTGAGCAGTTCTTC
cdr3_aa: CASRSGTGVVEQFF

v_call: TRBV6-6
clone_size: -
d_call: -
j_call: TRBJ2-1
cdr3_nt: TGTGCCAGCAGTTACCAATCCCCGGCTAACAATGAGCAGTTCTTC
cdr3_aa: CASSYQSPANNEQFF

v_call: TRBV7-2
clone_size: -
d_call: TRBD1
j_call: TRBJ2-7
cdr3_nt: TGTGCCAGCAGCTTAGGTAACAGGGGGCTCGAGCAGTACTTC
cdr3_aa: CASSLGNRGLEQYF

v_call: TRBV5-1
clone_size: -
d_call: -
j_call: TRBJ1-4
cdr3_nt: TGCGCCAGCAGCGAGGGACCAAGTGGGGAAAAACTGTTTTTT
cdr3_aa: CASSEGPSGEKLFF

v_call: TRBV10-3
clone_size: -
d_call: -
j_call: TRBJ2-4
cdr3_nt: TGTGCCACCTCAGGGGTAGGGGACATTCAGTACTTC
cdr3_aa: CATSGVGDIQYF

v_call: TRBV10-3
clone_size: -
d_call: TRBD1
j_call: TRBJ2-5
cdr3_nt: TGTGCCATCAGTGCCAGGGACAGGGACCAAGAGACCCAGTACTTC
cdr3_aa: CAISARDRDQETQYF

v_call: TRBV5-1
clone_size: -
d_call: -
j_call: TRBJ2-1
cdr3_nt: TGCGCCAGCAGCCCGGACAGCCACAATGAGCAGTTCTTC
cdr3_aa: CASSPDSHNEQFF

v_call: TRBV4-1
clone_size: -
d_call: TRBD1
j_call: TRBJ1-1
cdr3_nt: TGCGCCAGCAGCCAAGGGAGACAGGGCCCTCGGAACACTGAAGCTTTCTTT
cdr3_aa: CASSQGRQGPRNTEAFF

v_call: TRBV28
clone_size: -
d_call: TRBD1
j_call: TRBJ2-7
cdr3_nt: TGTGCCAGCAGGAGGGCCGGGACAGGGGGCTCCTACGAGCAGTACTTC
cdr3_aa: CASRRAGTGGSYEQYF

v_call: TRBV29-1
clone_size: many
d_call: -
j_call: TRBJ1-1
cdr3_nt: TGCAGCGGGTCCCCGGGGTGGGGAATGAACACTGAAGCTTTCTTT
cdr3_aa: CSGSPGWGMNTEAFF

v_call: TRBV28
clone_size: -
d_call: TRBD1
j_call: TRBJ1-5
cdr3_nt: TGTGCCAGCAGTCCGGACAGGGATCAGCCCCAGCATTTT
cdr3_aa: CASSPDRDQPQHF

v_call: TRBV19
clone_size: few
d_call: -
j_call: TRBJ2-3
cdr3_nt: TGTGCCAGTAGTTTACAGGGAGGCACAGATACGCAGTATTTT
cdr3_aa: CASSLQGGTDTQYF

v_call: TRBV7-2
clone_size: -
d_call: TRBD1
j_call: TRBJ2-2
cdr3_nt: TGTGCCAGCAGCCCAACCACAGGGGTAACCGGGGAGCTGTTTTTT
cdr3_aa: CASSPTTGVTGELFF